These 32 T cell receptor beta chains were sequenced from one sample in a study of pediatric ulcerative colitis. Profiled with immunoSEQ multiplex PCR; TCRdb holds only in-frame clones, not every one. Counted here are 17,000 or so clones, just under 75% occurring once; the ten biggest clones make up around 3.5%. During colonoscopy, one to two rectal pinch biopsies were collected. Sequences were obtained from gut tissue. Source of these receptors: a girl aged 5-17 years with moderate ulcerative colitis.

The rearrangement joins TRBV6-1 to TRBJ2-1, with 8 bases fitting TRBD2. The CDR3 runs to 15 residues. Trimming cost V 4 bases and J 6 bases; bases outside gene matches: 8. Germline CDR1 and CDR2: MNHNS and SASEGT. This CDR3 is CASSVGTRGSNEQFF. For the CDR3, the DNA is TGTGCCAGCAGTGTGGGGACTAGAGGTAGCAATGAGCAGTTCTTC.

V gene TRBV9 combines with J gene TRBJ1-1, with D perhaps TRBD1 (5 bases). CDR3 length equals 14 residues. V was shortened by 4 bases and J by 4 bases, with 14 bases between the two germline ends. CDR1 is SGDLS, CDR2 YYNGEE, per germline. The CDR3 spells CASSPSGQGTEAFF. The CDR3, as DNA: TGTGCCAGCAGCCCCTCAGGGCAGGGCACTGAAGCTTTCTTT. Full variable domain (remainder filled in from reference TRBV9 and TRBJ1-1): DSGVTQTPKHLITATGQRVTLRCSPRSGDLSVYWYQQSLDQGLQFLIQYYNGEERAKGNILERFSAQQFPDLHSELNLSSLELGDSALYFCASSPSGQGTEAFFGQGTRLTVV.

By sample share, this clone is medium-sized (0.01 to 0.1%). This sequence joins TRBV5-6 and TRBJ1-2, with D perhaps TRBD1 (6 bases). The V and J ends lost 0 bases and 4 bases respectively, with 16 bases between them. Germline lookup yields CDR1 SGHDT and CDR2 YYEEEE. This CDR3 is 16 amino acids long. The CDR3 bases are TGTGCCAGCAGCTTGGGTTCAGGGGCCGTTTTCTATGGCTACACCTTC. This encodes CASSLGSGAVFYGYTF.

J is TRBJ1-4 and V is TRBV2; 7 nucleotides match TRBD1. The CDR3 covers 14 residues. With 2 bases clipped from V and 8 bases from J, the junction kept 5 bases outside the gene matches. The germline V gene encodes CDR1 SNHLY and CDR2 FYNNEI. This chain's CDR3 is CASSENRGYEKLFF. CDR3 nucleotides: TGTGCCAGCAGTGAAAACAGGGGATACGAAAAACTGTTTTTT. Using reference TRBV2 and TRBJ1-4 for the parts outside the CDR3, the full variable domain is EPEVTQTPSHQVTQMGQEVILRCVPISNHLYFYWYRQILGQKVEFLVSFYNNEISEKSEIFDDQFSVERPDGSNFTLKIRSTKLEDSAMYFCASSENRGYEKLFFGSGTQLSVL.

The V call is TRBV28, the J call TRBJ2-7; D is possibly TRBD1 (5 bases). Germline CDR1 and CDR2: MDHEN and SYDVKM. Trimming took 5 bases from V and 4 from J, leaving 18 bases between them. This CDR3 is built from 15 residues. CDR3 region: CASSPNLGYRYEQYF. In DNA, the CDR3 is TGTGCCAGCAGTCCCAATTTGGGGTACAGGTACGAGCAGTACTTC.

The chain employs TRBV5-1 and TRBJ2-6; the D is unclear. This CDR3 spans 15 amino acids. Trimming pared 7 bases from V and 2 bases from J, leaving 13 bases between. Germline V gives CDR1 SGHRS, CDR2 YFSETQ. CDR3 sequence: CASAVTTTGANVLTF. CDR3 in DNA: TGCGCCAGCGCAGTGACGACCACTGGGGCCAACGTCCTGACTTTC.

This clone was detected a few times. The junction departs from germline at one end; a sequencing error may be responsible. The gene calls are TRBV2 and TRBJ1-2; 8 nucleotides match TRBD1. This CDR3 has 13 residues. The germline V gene has CDR1 SNHLY and CDR2 FYNNEI. The CDR3 sequence: CASSGLGTGSQAF. CDR3 DNA: TGTGCCAGCAGTGGCCTAGGGACAGGCTCGCAGGCCTTC. The full variable domain, with the rest looked up from reference TRBV2 and TRBJ1-2, is EPEVTQTPSHQVTQMGQEVILRCVPISNHLYFYWYRQILGQKVEFLVSFYNNEISEKSEIFDDQFSVERPDGSNFTLKIRSTKLEDSAMYFCASSGLGTGSQAFGSGTRLTVV.

The gene calls are TRBV7-6 and TRBJ1-1, with unresolved D. V was shortened by 5 bases and J by 1 base, with 8 bases between the two germline ends. The CDR3 is 13 amino acids. The germline gives CDR1 SGHVS, CDR2 FNYEAQ. The CDR3 DNA sequence: TGTGCCAGCAGCCTCGAGGAGAACACTGAAGCTTTCTTT. Translated, it gives CASSLEENTEAFF.

The chain couples TRBV11-2 to TRBJ1-2; TRBD1 might be the D (5 bases). The CDR3 is 15 amino acids. V was trimmed by 5 bases and J by 1 base, leaving 14 bases between them. Per the germline V gene, CDR1 is SGHAT and CDR2 is FQNNGV. CDR3: CASSHLGGINYGYTF. The DNA of the CDR3 is TGTGCCAGCAGCCATCTCGGGGGGATTAACTATGGCTACACCTTC. The full variable domain, rest sourced from reference TRBV11-2 and TRBJ1-2, is EAGVAQSPRYKIIEKRQSVAFWCNPISGHATLYWYQQILGQGPKLLIQFQNNGVVDDSQLPKDRFSAERLKGVDSTLKIQPAKLEDSAVYLCASSHLGGINYGYTFGSGTRLTVV.

The chain employs TRBV7-9 and TRBJ1-1; TRBD1 matches at 8 bases. The germline V gene has CDR1 SEHNR and CDR2 FQNEAQ (reference sequence). V shed 2 bases, J shed 6 bases, and the junction held 5 bases outside the gene matches. The CDR3 totals 14 residues. The CDR3 loop is CASSLSTGVAEAFF. DNA of the CDR3: TGTGCCAGCAGCTTATCGACAGGGGTGGCTGAAGCTTTCTTT.

The genes are TRBV6-1 and TRBJ1-1, with TRBD1 identical over 10 bases. V lost 5 bases, J lost 7 bases, and 7 bases stayed unmatched. Germline values: CDR1 MNHNS, CDR2 SASEGT. The CDR3 has 14 amino acids. CDR3 bases: TGTGCCAGCAGTCCGACAGGGGGCGGGATTGAAGCTTTCTTT. Its translation is CASSPTGGGIEAFF.

The chain couples TRBV18 to TRBJ1-2; D not resolved. Deletions cut 0 bases from V and 4 bases from J, with 12 bases between. In germline, CDR1 is KGHSH, CDR2 LQKENI. CDR3 length: 15 residues. The CDR3 spells CASSPPSKHPYGYTF. CDR3 DNA sequence: TGTGCCAGCTCACCACCCTCGAAACATCCCTATGGCTACACCTTC.

The chain joins TRBV7-9 to TRBJ1-6, with a possible D match to TRBD1 (5 bases). The V end was cut by 4 bases, the J end by 7 bases, with 11 bases between. This CDR3 region has 14 residues. The germline V gene has CDR1 SEHNR and CDR2 FQNEAQ (reference sequence). As DNA, the CDR3 is TGTGCCAGCAGCTCGCAGGGAGGCAATTCACCCCTCCACTTT. The encoded protein is CASSSQGGNSPLHF.

The genes are TRBV9 and TRBJ2-1, with TRBD2 as a possible D gene (5 bases). V was cut by 3 bases and J by 10 bases, with 11 bases left in between. This CDR3 is 12 amino acids long. The germline V gene encodes CDR1 SGDLS and CDR2 YYNGEE. This CDR3 reads CASSDEGVEQFF. The CDR3 region has the DNA TGTGCCAGCAGCGACGAGGGCGTGGAGCAGTTCTTC.

In this sample, this clone turned up a few times. The gene calls are TRBV29-1 and TRBJ2-5; D assignment may be TRBD1 or TRBD2 (6 bases each). This CDR3 comprises 14 residues. With 2 bases removed from V and 4 bases from J, the gap between germline ends came to 14 bases. CDR1 is SQVTM and CDR2 is ANQGSEA in the germline V gene. CDR3 nucleotides: TGCAGCGTTGAAACTGGGGGGCGCGGAGAGACCCAGTACTTC. Its translation: CSVETGGRGETQYF.

The chain combines TRBV4-2 with TRBJ2-1; unclear D gene. This CDR3 spans 11 amino acids. Germline V CDR1 and CDR2: LGHNA, YNFKEQ. In DNA, the CDR3 is TGTAATTTGTGCGGAACCAATGAGCAGTTCTTC. Protein product: CNLCGTNEQFF.

This chain links TRBV4-2 with TRBJ1-2, with TRBD1 matching over 10 bases. Losses at the gene ends were 6 bases for V and 3 bases for J; bases not matched to a gene: 7. Germline values: CDR1 LGHNA, CDR2 YNFKEQ. The CDR3 has 15 residues. CDR3 sequence (DNA): TGTGCCAGCAGGGCGGGGACAGGGGAATACTATGGCTACACCTTC. Protein: CASRAGTGEYYGYTF.

The V and J genes are TRBV7-8 and TRBJ2-5, with 8 bases lining up with TRBD1. The CDR3 is 14 residues long. Trimming removed 4 bases from V and 2 bases from J; junction bases left unmatched: 3. CDR1 and CDR2 (germline): SGHVS, FQNEAQ. For the CDR3, the DNA is TGTGCCAGCAGCTACCGGGACAGGCAAGAGACCCAGTACTTC. It is translated as CASSYRDRQETQYF.

The chain recombines TRBV10-1 with TRBJ2-2; D uncertain. CDR1 and CDR2 from the germline V gene are WNHNN and SYGVQD (reference sequence). This CDR3 spans 14 amino acids. V shed 0 bases and J shed 7 bases, with 9 bases lying between them. The CDR3 region is CASSESQFGGELFF. The CDR3 nucleotides are TGCGCCAGCAGTGAGTCACAGTTTGGCGGGGAGCTGTTTTTT.

The sample holds a few counts of this clone. The J gene is TRBJ1-5, the V gene TRBV7-9; possibly TRBD1 for D (5 bases). Germline V gene data show CDR1 as SEHNR and CDR2 as FQNEAQ (reference sequence). This CDR3 contains 15 residues. Trimming pared 8 bases from V and 2 bases from J, leaving 16 bases between. The CDR3 DNA is TGTGCCAGCGGCCCGATGGGGGGACGCAATCAGCCCCAGCATTTT. Translating gives CASGPMGGRNQPQHF.

The genes are TRBV9 and TRBJ2-7, with 12 bases fitting TRBD1. The junction had 4 bases not matched to a gene; V was cut back by 2 bases and J by 4 bases. CDR1 and CDR2 (germline): SGDLS, YYNGEE. The CDR3 runs 15 residues. Here the CDR3 reads CASSVGQGAGYEQYF. The CDR3 region has the DNA TGTGCCAGCAGCGTGGGACAGGGGGCAGGGTACGAGCAGTACTTC.

Only one count was recorded for this clone. The chain couples TRBV29-1 to TRBJ2-3; D may be TRBD2 (6 bases). Trimming removed 7 bases from V and 0 bases from J, with 23 bases in between. Germline V CDR1 and CDR2: SQVTM, ANQGSEA. This CDR3 comprises 17 residues. The DNA of the CDR3 is TGCAGCGGGTCCCCGAGGAGGGGCACTACTAGCACAGATACGCAGTATTTT. It is translated as CSGSPRRGTTSTDTQYF.

This chain joins TRBV9 and TRBJ1-1; D is ambiguous. Per germline, CDR1 SGDLS and CDR2 YYNGEE. The CDR3 extends over 16 amino acids. V was shortened by 3 bases and J by 1 base, with 16 bases between the two germline ends. DNA of the CDR3: TGTGCCAGCAGCGAAAGGGCGAGTTTCACGAACACTGAAGCTTTCTTT. Translated: CASSERASFTNTEAFF.

V usage is TRBV7-8 and J usage is TRBJ2-7; TRBD2 might be the D (5 bases). The CDR3 covers 12 residues. V was trimmed by 4 bases and J by 6 bases, leaving 10 bases between them. CDR1 SGHVS and CDR2 FQNEAQ come from the germline V gene. CDR3 coding DNA: TGTGCCAGCAGCTCAGGCGGGTCCGAGCAGTACTTC. Protein sequence: CASSSGGSEQYF.

The chain couples TRBV29-1 to TRBJ2-3, with D perhaps TRBD1 (6 bases). Germline V CDR1 and CDR2: SQVTM, ANQGSEA. This CDR3 has 15 amino acids. Deletions cut 5 bases from V and 0 bases from J, with 15 bases between. Written as DNA, the CDR3 is TGCAGCGTTACATATGGGACACCTAGCACAGATACGCAGTATTTT. Translating gives CSVTYGTPSTDTQYF.

CDR3 coding DNA: TGTGCCAGCAGCGTAAGGGGACAGGAGGGCGCCTACGAGCAGTACTTC. This codes for CASSVRGQEGAYEQYF. This rearrangement joins TRBV9 to TRBJ2-7; TRBD1 matches at 8 bases. The ends lost 1 base at V and 2 bases at J; junction bases unmatched: 8. The CDR3 is made up of 16 amino acids. Germline CDR1 SGDLS, CDR2 YYNGEE.

The chain couples TRBV12-5 to TRBJ1-2; D might be TRBD1 (6 bases). Germline CDR1 is LGHNT and CDR2 is FRNRAP. This CDR3 has 14 residues. V lost 1 base and J 3 bases, leaving 9 bases between the germline ends. In DNA, the CDR3 is TGTGCTAGTGGTTTGGGCGACAGGTACTATGGCTACACCTTC. It yields the protein CASGLGDRYYGYTF.

This clone was counted once. The genes are TRBV18 and TRBJ1-4; D may be TRBD1 (6 bases). CDR1 and CDR2 (germline): KGHSH, LQKENI. Deletions cut 2 bases from V and 10 bases from J, with 11 bases between. The CDR3 has 13 residues. The CDR3 loop reads CASSPSDSRKLFF. CDR3 in DNA: TGTGCCAGCTCACCATCGGACAGCCGAAAACTGTTTTTT.

The table lists this clone with a few counts. The chain recombines TRBV6-6 with TRBJ1-5; 7 positions agree with TRBD1. The germline CDR1 and CDR2 sequences are MNHNY and SVGAGI (reference sequence). The length of the CDR3 is 14 residues. V shed 7 bases and J 11 bases; nucleotides not matched to a gene: 14. The CDR3 DNA follows: TGTGCCAGCACCAAAGGGAATGCCGGACAGGCCCAGCATTTT. It yields the protein CASTKGNAGQAQHF.

The chain uses TRBV11-2 and TRBJ1-2; D is undetermined. The V and J ends lost 6 bases and 2 bases respectively, with 10 bases between them. CDR1 is SGHAT and CDR2 is FQNNGV in the germline V gene. The CDR3 contains 13 residues. CDR3 in amino acids: CASSPPANYGYTF. As DNA, the CDR3 is TGTGCCAGCAGTCCTCCAGCAAACTATGGCTACACCTTC. Complete variable domain (other parts from reference TRBV11-2 and TRBJ1-2): EAGVAQSPRYKIIEKRQSVAFWCNPISGHATLYWYQQILGQGPKLLIQFQNNGVVDDSQLPKDRFSAERLKGVDSTLKIQPAKLEDSAVYLCASSPPANYGYTFGSGTRLTVV.

This chain joins TRBV19 and TRBJ1-1; 10 bases are a match to TRBD1. Germline V lookup: CDR1 LNHDA, CDR2 SQIVND (reference sequence). V gave up 6 bases and J gave up 7 bases; unmatched junction bases: 2. The CDR3 runs to 12 residues. The CDR3 is CASRGQGNEAFF. CDR3 nucleotides: TGTGCCAGTAGGGGACAGGGGAATGAAGCTTTCTTT.

The chain combines TRBV11-1 with TRBJ2-6, with a tentative D call TRBD1 (6 bases). The CDR3 loop spans 17 amino acids. Germline V CDR1 and CDR2: SGHAT, FQDESV (reference sequence). The V and J ends lost 7 bases and 2 bases respectively, with 18 bases between them. The CDR3 here is CASTKQGVYAGANVLTF. CDR3 nucleotide sequence: TGTGCCAGCACCAAACAGGGCGTTTACGCTGGGGCCAACGTCCTGACTTTC.